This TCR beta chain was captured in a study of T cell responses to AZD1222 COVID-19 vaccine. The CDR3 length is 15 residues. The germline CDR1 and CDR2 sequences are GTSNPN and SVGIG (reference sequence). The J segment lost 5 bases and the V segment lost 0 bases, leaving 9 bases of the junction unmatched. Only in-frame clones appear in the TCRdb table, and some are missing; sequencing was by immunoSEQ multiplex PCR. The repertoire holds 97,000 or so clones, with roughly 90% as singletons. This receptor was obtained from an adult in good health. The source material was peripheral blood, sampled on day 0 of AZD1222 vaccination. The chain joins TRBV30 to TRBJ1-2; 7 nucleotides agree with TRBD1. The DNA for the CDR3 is TGTGCCTGGAGTGTAAAGGGGGCGGAGGGTTATGGCTACACCTTC. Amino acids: CAWSVKGAEGYGYTF.